The 2 T cell receptor beta chains given below trace back to one sample, sequenced in a study of shared clonotypes between healthy human individuals. The method was immunoSEQ multiplex PCR; TCRdb's version includes in-frame clones alone and lacks a portion of them. The sample holds around 300,000 clones, roughly 84% seen once. The sequencing sample was made of memory CD8+ T cells sorted from blood. Indicated subset: CD45RO+ cells pooled with CCR7-negative TemRA cells. These TCRs come from a man between 18 and 35 years old in good health.

The chain couples TRBV6-5 to TRBJ2-7; D remains unclear. Per germline, CDR1 MNHEY and CDR2 SVGAGI. CDR3 length equals 10 residues. The V end lost 8 bases, the J end lost 3 bases, and 5 bases lay between the germline ends. CDR3 coding DNA: TGTGCCAGCGGCAGCTACGAGCAGTACTTC. This gives the protein CASGSYEQYF.

This rearrangement joins TRBV15 to TRBJ2-1, with 8 bases aligning to TRBD2. Trimming cost V 2 bases and J 3 bases; bases outside gene matches: 6. Germline CDR1 is LNHNV and CDR2 is YYDKDF (reference sequence). The CDR3 runs to 16 residues. CDR3 protein: CATSRRGRTHYNEQFF. CDR3 DNA sequence: TGTGCCACCAGCAGACGCGGGAGGACCCACTACAATGAGCAGTTCTTC.